This TCR beta chain was identified in a study of OX40 agonist ivuxolimab in advanced cancers. In the study overall: Ivuxolimab was delivered to patients intravenously every 2 weeks at doses spanning 0.01 to 10 mg/kg.

This clone was seen a few times. TCRdb's table, derived via immunoSEQ multiplex PCR, lists solely in-frame clones and lacks some. The table shows around 62,000 clones, with more than 60% occurring only once. The origin of this receptor is an adult with an advanced solid tumor such as melanoma, head and neck, liver or kidney cancer. Sequenced here: CD4+ or CD8+ T cells sorted from blood, sampled in a trial of the OX40 agonist ivuxolimab.

CDR3 DNA sequence: TGCGCCAGCAGATACCGACAGGCTGGCTACACCTTC. Translating gives CASRYRQAGYTF. The gene calls are TRBV10-2 and TRBJ1-2, with D tentatively TRBD1 (6 bases). The length of the CDR3 is 12 residues. Germline V gene lookup returns CDR1 WSHSY and CDR2 SAAADI. V lost 6 bases and J 7 bases, leaving 12 bases between the germline ends.